This TCR beta chain was observed in a study of CD8 T cells in Susac syndrome. V lost 0 bases, J lost 4 bases, and 7 bases stayed unmatched. The CDR3 runs to 17 residues. Looked up from germline, CDR1 is LGHNA and CDR2 is YNFKEQ. A quantity of about 0.5 to 1 ug RNA underwent reverse transcription using random hexamers. TCRdb reanalysed the immunoSEQ multiplex PCR reads using MiXCR and keeps one entry per CDR3 protein. There are 80,000 to 90,000 distinct CDR3 sequences in the sample; 85% to 95% occur only once, and 0.32% lies in the top ten. Both CD4+ and CD8+ T cells were negatively isolated, and TEMRA cells underwent FACS enrichment.

This sequence originates from a human donor in good health. Sequencing was carried out using CD8+ T cells from PBMCs. The chain employs TRBV4-2 and TRBJ1-1; the match to TRBD1 covers 11 bases. The chain's CDR3 is CASSQDPGQGASTEAFF. CDR3 bases: TGTGCCAGCAGCCAAGACCCCGGACAGGGGGCGAGCACTGAAGCTTTCTTT.